The 21 T cell receptor beta chains listed next were all sequenced from one sample in a study of blood T cell repertoires in COVID-19 (dated by TCRdb to 2019 to 2021). Libraries were built with the immunoSEQ multiplex PCR assay. TCRdb mirrors the immuneACCESS table, restricted to in-frame sequences. Some clones are absent from its copies; in checked studies, under half trace to an unresolved V gene, and the reason for the others is unknown. The sample has around 330,000 clones on record, around 85% of them singletons. Of the sample, 1.5% to 2% is held by the ten largest clones. The sample was PBMCs or T cells enriched from blood (not recorded which). Receptors originate from a woman aged 25 to 39 who had been exposed to COVID-19.

The table lists this clone with many counts. This chain uses TRBV6-5 with TRBJ1-6, with 7 bases matching TRBD1. The V gene end was trimmed by 10 bases and the J gene end by 3 bases; junction bases not matched to a gene: 3. This CDR3 region has 13 residues. From germline, CDR1 is MNHEY and CDR2 SVGAGI. The CDR3 nucleotides read TGTGCCACGCAGGGGGTCTATAATTCACCCCTCCACTTT. Amino acids: CATQGVYNSPLHF.

The V call is TRBV7-2, the J call TRBJ1-5; TRBD1 might be the D (6 bases). Germline-derived CDR1 and CDR2 are SGHTA and FQGNSA. This CDR3 has 14 amino acids. Trimming shortened V by 5 bases and J by 2 bases, and 10 bases separated the two germline ends. Here the CDR3 DNA reads TGTGCCAGCAGCCCTCGGACAGGCAATCAGCCCCAGCATTTT. This translates into CASSPRTGNQPQHF.

The chain joins TRBV28 to TRBJ1-1; TRBD1 aligns across 8 bases. Trimming took 11 bases from V and 7 from J; bases not matched to a gene: 33. Germline lookup yields CDR1 MDHEN and CDR2 SYDVKM. The CDR3 is 20 amino acids. This CDR3 reads CASKPIGYPSQGAVRVEAFF. DNA of the CDR3: TGTGCCTCTAAACCTATTGGATATCCCAGTCAGGGGGCAGTAAGGGTTGAAGCTTTCTTT.

The chain joins TRBV4-1 to TRBJ2-1; 8 bases agree with TRBD2. CDR3 length: 19 amino acids. Germline V gene sequence: CDR1 MGHRA, CDR2 YSYEKL. V lost 0 bases and J lost 5; bases outside the gene matches: 15. The CDR3 spells CASSQDQAGATFEDNEQFF. CDR3 nucleotides: TGCGCCAGCAGCCAAGATCAAGCGGGAGCTACTTTCGAGGACAATGAGCAGTTCTTC.

This clone was seen a single time. The genes are TRBV11-3 and TRBJ2-5, with unresolved D. The CDR3 runs to 15 residues. V lost 2 bases and J 5 bases, leaving 15 bases between the germline ends. CDR1 and CDR2 (germline): SGHNT, YENEEA. The CDR3 region has the DNA TGTGCCAGCAGCTTAACCCCGGCAGGCCCCGAGACCCAGTACTTC. Its protein product is CASSLTPAGPETQYF.

This chain uses TRBV30 with TRBJ2-3; D is ambiguous. CDR1 GTSNPN and CDR2 SVGIG come from the germline V gene (reference sequence). Trimming removed 0 bases from V and 4 bases from J, with 8 bases in between. This CDR3 contains 13 residues. The CDR3 nucleotides read TGTGCCTGGAGTGTACGAGTTCCAGATACGCAGTATTTT. It encodes CAWSVRVPDTQYF.

In DNA, the CDR3 is TGTGCCACCAGCAGCAGCGGCAGGGGAAACATTCAGTACTTC. Residues: CATSSSGRGNIQYF. This chain connects TRBV15 to TRBJ2-4; D might be TRBD1 (6 bases). CDR1 is LNHNV, CDR2 YYDKDF, per germline (reference sequence). V lost 3 bases and J lost 6, with 12 bases in between. The CDR3 sequence is 14 residues long.

This chain connects TRBV18 to TRBJ1-2, with D unresolved. The CDR3 runs 14 residues. With 6 bases removed from V and 8 bases from J, the gap between germline ends came to 19 bases. The germline CDR1 and CDR2 sequences are KGHSH and LQKENI. The CDR3: CASSSRRDSAGYTF. The DNA of the CDR3 is TGTGCCAGCTCGAGTCGGAGAGACTCGGCGGGCTACACCTTC. Together with reference TRBV18 and TRBJ1-2, the CDR3 gives the full variable domain: NAGVMQNPRHLVRRRGQEARLRCSPMKGHSHVYWYRQLPEEGLKFMVYLQKENIIDESGMPKERFSAEFPKEGPSILRIQQVVRGDSAAYFCASSSRRDSAGYTFGSGTRLTVV.

J is TRBJ2-5 and V is TRBV12-5; 9 bases fit TRBD1. V lost 7 bases and J lost 2; bases outside the gene matches: 5. Germline loops: CDR1 LGHNT, CDR2 FRNRAP. The CDR3 consists of 14 residues. In nucleotides, the CDR3 is TGTGCTAGTGCCCGGACAGGGGAACAAGAGACCCAGTACTTC. This gives the protein CASARTGEQETQYF.

The rearrangement uses TRBV5-1 and TRBJ1-2, with a possible D match to TRBD1 (6 bases). Trimming left V 5 bases short and J 4 bases short, with 9 bases between. Germline V lookup: CDR1 SGHRS, CDR2 YFSETQ. The CDR3 totals 12 residues. The CDR3 bases are TGCGCCAGCAGAAAGGACAGCTATGGCTACACCTTC. Residues: CASRKDSYGYTF. The full variable domain, rest sourced from reference TRBV5-1 and TRBJ1-2, is KAGVTQTPRYLIKTRGQQVTLSCSPISGHRSVSWYQQTPGQGLQFLFEYFSETQRNKGNFPGRFSGRQFSNSRSEMNVSTLELGDSALYLCASRKDSYGYTFGSGTRLTVV.

This chain connects TRBV3-1 (or the pseudogene TRBV3-2) to TRBJ2-7; 7 nucleotides agree with TRBD2. V lost 3 bases to trimming and J lost 1 base; unmatched junction nucleotides: 6. The CDR3 is 15 amino acids. Germline V CDR1 and CDR2: LGHDT, YNNKEL (reference sequence). The CDR3: CASSHPGGGSYEQYF. As DNA, the CDR3 is TGTGCCAGCAGCCATCCCGGCGGGGGATCCTACGAGCAGTACTTC.

The chain uses TRBV7-9 and TRBJ2-7; 8 bases are shared with TRBD1. The CDR3 is 14 residues long. The V segment lost 3 bases and the J segment 10 bases; nucleotides outside the gene matches: 11. From germline, CDR1 is SEHNR and CDR2 FQNEAQ (reference sequence). The CDR3 loop reads CASSFMGDRGPQYF. CDR3 in DNA: TGTGCCAGCAGCTTTATGGGTGACAGGGGTCCTCAGTACTTC.

The chain links TRBV6-4 to TRBJ2-2; TRBD1 matches at 10 bases. Germline CDR1 reads MRHNA; CDR2 reads SNTAGT. Trimming took 6 bases from V and 8 from J; bases not matched to a gene: 6. This CDR3 spans 14 amino acids. CDR3: CASRRQGAAGELFF. The CDR3 bases are TGTGCCAGCAGAAGACAGGGGGCCGCTGGGGAGCTGTTTTTT.

J is TRBJ1-2 and V is TRBV28; tentatively, D is TRBD1 (5 bases). CDR1 is MDHEN and CDR2 is SYDVKM in the germline V gene. Trimming shortened V by 7 bases and J by 0 bases, and 12 bases separated the two germline ends. The CDR3 has 14 residues. DNA of the CDR3: TGTGCCAGCACCGTGGGGGGGACTAACTATGGCTACACCTTC. This gives the protein CASTVGGTNYGYTF.

The CDR3 sequence: CASSADRVDGELFF. In nucleotides, the CDR3 is TGTGCCAGCAGCGCGGACAGGGTGGACGGGGAGCTGTTTTTT. The genes are TRBV7-3 and TRBJ2-2; TRBD1 matches 8 bases. CDR1 is SGHTA, CDR2 FQGTGA, per germline. The CDR3 loop spans 14 amino acids. V gave up 5 bases and J gave up 7 bases; unmatched junction bases: 6.

This chain uses TRBV28 with TRBJ1-4; D is unresolved. This CDR3 spans 13 amino acids. V lost 2 bases and J lost 11, with 12 bases in between. Germline values: CDR1 MDHEN, CDR2 SYDVKM. CDR3 region: CASSLRVGGKLFF. The CDR3 nucleotides are TGTGCCAGCAGTTTACGTGTTGGAGGGAAACTGTTTTTT.

V is TRBV6-5 and J is TRBJ1-2, with a tentative D call TRBD1 (6 bases). Deletions cut 6 bases from V and 1 base from J, with 6 bases between. This CDR3 spans 12 amino acids. The V gene's germline CDR1 is MNHEY and CDR2 SVGAGI. In DNA, the CDR3 is TGTGCCAGCAGGGACAGTAACTATGGCTACACCTTC. Protein product: CASRDSNYGYTF.

This clone has a handful of counts. J is TRBJ1-5 and V is TRBV28; 7 nucleotides line up with TRBD1. This CDR3 contains 13 residues. Germline CDR1 reads MDHEN; CDR2 reads SYDVKM. V shed 6 bases and J 4 bases; nucleotides not matched to a gene: 3. In DNA form, the CDR3 reads TGTGCCAGCAGACAGGGGAGAAATCAGCCCCAGCATTTT. Residues: CASRQGRNQPQHF.

This clone was found many times. The CDR3 sequence: CASSQQGGQPQHF. In DNA form, the CDR3 reads TGTGCCAGCAGTCAACAGGGGGGTCAGCCCCAGCATTTT. The V and J genes are TRBV27 and TRBJ1-5; 8 bases align to TRBD1. The CDR3 totals 13 residues. In germline, CDR1 is MNHEY, CDR2 SMNVEV (reference sequence). Trimming at V came to 5 bases and at J to 6 bases, leaving 3 bases not matched to a gene.

This chain uses TRBV4-1 with TRBJ2-3; 10 nucleotides agree with TRBD2. V gave up 0 bases and J gave up 5 bases; unmatched junction bases: 11. Germline-derived CDR1 and CDR2 are MGHRA and YSYEKL. The CDR3 is made up of 18 amino acids. The CDR3 DNA reads as TGCGCCAGCAGCCAAGATCAATTAGCGGGAGGTAAGGGAGATACGCAGTATTTT. Translated: CASSQDQLAGGKGDTQYF.

The genes are TRBV7-8 and TRBJ1-5, with 9 nucleotides matching TRBD1. CDR3 length equals 18 residues. Germline V gives CDR1 SGHVS, CDR2 FQNEAQ. V shed 4 bases, J shed 6 bases, and the junction held 16 bases outside the gene matches. The CDR3 nucleotides read TGTGCCAGCAGCTCAACGATCCGGGACAGGGAGGTTGTTCAGCCCCAGCATTTT. Translated, it gives CASSSTIRDREVVQPQHF.